The T cell receptor beta chain under discussion was sequenced for a study of blood T cell repertoires in COVID-19. Participants, roughly 18 to 90 years old, spanned approximately 26 US areas. TCRdb's copy holds only in-frame clones and misses some; the assay was immunoSEQ multiplex PCR. The sample has approximately 260,000 clones, about nine tenths seen once; the top ten hold approximately 1.8%. A single count supports this clone. The V and J ends lost 2 bases and 2 bases respectively, with 6 bases between them. The CDR3 extends over 14 amino acids. From germline, CDR1 is LNHDA and CDR2 SQIVND (reference sequence).

The clonotype originates from a woman aged 55-70 years who had recovered from COVID-19. The chain joins TRBV19 to TRBJ1-4; possible D gene TRBD1, 6 bases. Sample: PBMCs or T cells enriched from blood (not recorded which). CDR3 DNA: TGTGCCAGTAGTATACAGGGGACTAATGAAAAACTGTTTTTT. Translation: CASSIQGTNEKLFF.